The 11 T cell receptor beta chains reported below all come from one sample, sequenced in a study of radiotherapy plus CTLA-4 blockade in lung cancer. The table came from immunoSEQ multiplex PCR; TCRdb's copy has only in-frame clones and leaves some out. Counted here are tens of thousands of clones, about 80% occurring once; the ten biggest clones make up around 9%. This specimen consisted of peripheral blood, obtained from a patient treated with radiotherapy plus ipilimumab. Every receptor here comes from a human donor with non-small cell lung cancer who had stable disease on radiotherapy plus ipilimumab.

The chain couples TRBV7-9 to TRBJ1-2, with a tentative D call TRBD1 (5 bases). Germline V CDR1 and CDR2: SEHNR, FQNEAQ (reference sequence). With 5 bases removed from V and 8 bases from J, the gap between germline ends came to 18 bases. The CDR3 has 14 residues. CDR3: CASSPYPGAEGYTF. The DNA of the CDR3 is TGTGCCAGCAGCCCTTACCCCGGGGCGGAGGGCTACACCTTC.

The chain is built from TRBV6-5 and TRBJ2-7; maybe TRBD1 (6 bases). The CDR3 has 15 amino acids. Looked up from germline, CDR1 is MNHEY and CDR2 is SVGAGI. V lost 6 bases, J lost 4 bases, and 19 bases lay in between. The CDR3 sequence: CASRRELQGLYEQYV. The DNA for the CDR3 is TGTGCCAGCAGGAGAGAACTCCAGGGGCTTTACGAGCAGTACGTC.

The chain is built from TRBV5-6 and TRBJ1-2; tentatively, D is TRBD1 (5 bases). Trimming left V 0 bases short and J 4 bases short, with 13 bases between. The CDR3 has 15 amino acids. From germline, CDR1 is SGHDT and CDR2 YYEEEE. CDR3 sequence (DNA): TGTGCCAGCAGCTTGGAAGGCAGGGTAGGCTATGGCTACACCTTC. This encodes CASSLEGRVGYGYTF.

The rearrangement uses TRBV27 and TRBJ1-2; possibly TRBD1 for D (5 bases). Germline lookup yields CDR1 MNHEY and CDR2 SMNVEV (reference sequence). CDR3 length: 14 residues. Trimming took 3 bases from V and 6 from J, leaving 14 bases between them. DNA for the CDR3: TGTGCCAGCAGTTTCCGAGGGACCTCTGATGGCTACACCTTC. Translation gives CASSFRGTSDGYTF.

CDR3 in DNA: TGTGCCAGCAGTGAGACCAAGGGAGGGAGTGGCTACACCTTC. This translates into CASSETKGGSGYTF. The chain carries TRBV2 and TRBJ1-2; D is ambiguous. Germline V gives CDR1 SNHLY, CDR2 FYNNEI. This CDR3 region has 14 residues. The ends were cut back, 3 bases at V and 7 bases at J, with 15 bases in the middle.

The chain couples TRBV5-1 to TRBJ1-4; D is possibly TRBD1 (5 bases). Germline V gene lookup returns CDR1 SGHRS and CDR2 YFSETQ. V was cut by 4 bases and J by 0 bases, with 13 bases left in between. CDR3 length equals 16 residues. The CDR3 sequence: CASSRDGVATNEKLFF. The CDR3 bases are TGCGCCAGCAGCCGGGACGGAGTTGCAACTAATGAAAAACTGTTTTTT.

A few counts support this clone. The rearrangement joins TRBV4-2 to TRBJ1-4, with TRBD1 matching 7 bases. Germline assignment: CDR1 LGHNA and CDR2 YNFKEQ. V shed 0 bases and J 8 bases; nucleotides not matched to a gene: 9. The CDR3 totals 16 residues. As DNA, the CDR3 is TGTGCCAGCAGCCAAGACGGGACAGTCGGACTAGAAAAACTGTTTTTT. Protein: CASSQDGTVGLEKLFF.

The chain couples TRBV10-1 to TRBJ1-4; 10 bases are shared with TRBD1. Germline CDR1 WNHNN, CDR2 SYGVQD (reference sequence). The CDR3 has 15 residues. V lost 5 bases to trimming and J lost 3 bases; unmatched junction nucleotides: 3. CDR3 coding DNA: TGCGCCAGCAGTCCGGGACAGGGGTCTAATGAAAAACTGTTTTTT. Protein sequence: CASSPGQGSNEKLFF.

The chain couples TRBV6-5 to TRBJ2-5; the D gene could be TRBD1 or TRBD2 (6 bases each). V was trimmed by 6 bases and J by 5 bases, leaving 10 bases between them. Per the germline V gene, CDR1 is MNHEY and CDR2 is SVGAGI. CDR3 length: 12 amino acids. This CDR3 is CASRSGAETQYF. For the CDR3, the DNA is TGTGCCAGCAGGTCGGGGGCGGAGACCCAGTACTTC.

The chain uses TRBV6-1 and TRBJ1-2; D uncertain. CDR1 is MNHNS and CDR2 is SASEGT in the germline V gene. The CDR3 sequence is 13 residues long. Trimming shortened V by 7 bases and J by 4 bases, and 13 bases separated the two germline ends. The DNA for the CDR3 is TGTGCCAGCACCCAGAGTGTCGTCTATGGCTACACCTTC. Protein: CASTQSVVYGYTF.

This clone was seen a few times. The chain links TRBV28 to TRBJ1-2; D may be TRBD1 (6 bases). V was cut by 6 bases and J by 8 bases, with 16 bases left in between. CDR1 and CDR2 (germline): MDHEN, SYDVKM. The CDR3 is 13 amino acids. The CDR3, as DNA: TGTGCCAGCAGACTTAGGGGGGCAGAGGGCTACACCTTC. Translated: CASRLRGAEGYTF.